Listed here are 9 T cell receptor beta chains from one sample, sequenced in a study of cytomegalovirus exposure and HLA in healthy donors. Vbeta (60) and Jbeta (13) primers were used in the PCR. Some clones are missing from TCRdb's copy, which holds only in-frame ones; the method was immunoSEQ multiplex PCR. This sample carries around 160,000 clones, 60% to 80% of them seen once, and the ten largest clones take 1.4% to 1.5%. The sequenced sample consisted of PBMCs. The receptors here all came from a male donor in good health and CMV-seronegative.

The J gene is TRBJ2-1, the V gene TRBV27; possibly TRBD2 for D (5 bases). The germline V and J ends were trimmed by 3 bases and 7 bases, with 16 bases remaining between them. Germline V gene data show CDR1 as MNHEY and CDR2 as SMNVEV (reference sequence). The CDR3 runs to 15 residues. This CDR3 is CASSFLASLANEQFF. The CDR3 bases are TGTGCCAGCAGTTTCCTGGCTAGCTTGGCGAATGAGCAGTTCTTC.

This chain uses TRBV6-5 with TRBJ2-3, with a tentative D call TRBD2 (5 bases). Between the trimmed V and J ends, which lost 4 bases and 2 bases, there was a span of 10 bases. From germline, CDR1 is MNHEY and CDR2 SVGAGI. The CDR3 has 14 residues. The chain's CDR3 is CASSLVLATDTQYF. In DNA form, the CDR3 reads TGTGCCAGCAGTTTAGTCCTAGCCACAGATACGCAGTATTTT.

The J gene is TRBJ2-7, the V gene TRBV9; D perhaps matches TRBD1 (10 bases). V dropped 0 bases and J dropped 7 bases, with 17 bases sitting between them. This CDR3 has 15 residues. Germline CDR1 and CDR2: SGDLS and YYNGEE. The CDR3 DNA sequence: TGTGCCAGCAGCGTAGGTAGCGGGGGACAGGGGGAGCAGTACTTC. Amino acids: CASSVGSGGQGEQYF.

The rearrangement joins TRBV9 to TRBJ2-1, with 11 bases identical to TRBD2. The germline gives CDR1 SGDLS, CDR2 YYNGEE. The CDR3 runs to 16 residues. With 0 bases clipped from V and 5 bases from J, the junction kept 4 bases outside the gene matches. The CDR3 reads CASSVVGTSGHNEQFF. The CDR3 region has the DNA TGTGCCAGCAGCGTAGTGGGGACTAGCGGACACAATGAGCAGTTCTTC.

The chain links TRBV6-6 to TRBJ1-1; 7 nucleotides match TRBD1. This CDR3 contains 16 residues. J lost 0 bases, V lost 5 bases, and 9 bases had no gene match. CDR1 is MNHNY and CDR2 is SVGAGI in the germline V gene (reference sequence). The CDR3 reads CASSRRDSRMNTEAFF. CDR3 in DNA: TGTGCCAGCAGTCGCCGGGACAGCAGAATGAACACTGAAGCTTTCTTT.

Notes on this clone: This sample includes further DNA sequences coding for the same CDR3. The chain has TRBV10-3 and TRBJ2-3, with TRBD2 matching 7 bases. V lost 6 bases and J lost 6; bases outside the gene matches: 18. The CDR3 consists of 17 residues. The V gene's germline CDR1 is ENHRY and CDR2 SYGVKD. This CDR3 reads CAISEQPGAGVGDTQYF. The CDR3 DNA reads TGTGCCATCAGCGAGCAACCTGGGGCGGGAGTGGGGGATACGCAGTATTTT.

The rearrangement uses TRBV28 and TRBJ1-2; 8 bases agree with TRBD1. This CDR3 spans 16 amino acids. From germline, CDR1 is MDHEN and CDR2 SYDVKM. V dropped 5 bases and J dropped 4; count of bases not matched to a gene: 12. The CDR3 nucleotides read TGTGCCAGCAGTGCAGGGACAGGTGGACTCTTCTATGGCTACACCTTC. Its translation is CASSAGTGGLFYGYTF.

This clone has a single count. The gene calls are TRBV7-8 and TRBJ2-1; 9 nucleotides line up with TRBD1. This CDR3 has 15 amino acids. Unmatched junction bases numbered 6, after V lost 5 bases and J lost 4 bases. Germline V lookup: CDR1 SGHVS, CDR2 FQNEAQ. The CDR3 region has the DNA TGTGCCAGCAGCGAACCGGGACAGGGATACAATGAGCAGTTCTTC. Translating it yields CASSEPGQGYNEQFF.

This chain joins TRBV19 and TRBJ1-5, with D possibly matching TRBD1 (6 bases). The CDR3 has 18 residues. The V and J ends lost 0 bases and 5 bases respectively, with 20 bases between them. Germline V gives CDR1 LNHDA, CDR2 SQIVND (reference sequence). In DNA form, the CDR3 reads TGTGCCAGTAGTATAGATCTAAGAAGAAACAGGGTTCATCAGCCCCAGCATTTT. This encodes CASSIDLRRNRVHQPQHF.